This T cell receptor beta chain is from a study of cytomegalovirus exposure and HLA in healthy donors. Germline lookup yields CDR1 SEHNR and CDR2 FQNEAQ (reference sequence). V lost 4 bases to trimming and J lost 3 bases, with 10 bases between them. This CDR3 contains 14 residues. A note on this clone: The antigen is undetermined.

Sequencing was performed with immunoSEQ multiplex PCR; in TCRdb, only in-frame clones are kept and a portion is missing. This table holds about 49,000 clones, roughly 92% found once. Overall study results and limits: Subsequent analysis showed first-cohort TCR clusters tending to co-occur in 120 validation repertoires.

This chain connects TRBV7-9 to TRBJ2-1; a possible D gene is TRBD1 (6 bases). What was sequenced was PBMCs. This TCR came from a man younger than 30 in good health and CMV-seronegative. The CDR3: CASSSDRLYNEQFF. The CDR3 DNA reads as TGTGCCAGCAGCTCGGACAGACTCTACAATGAGCAGTTCTTC.